What follows are 16 T cell receptor beta chains derived from one specimen sequenced in a study of cytomegalovirus exposure and HLA in healthy donors. 60 Vbeta and 13 Jbeta primers were used in PCR. Data came from immunoSEQ multiplex PCR; TCRdb stores just in-frame clones and leaves some out. The sample yields 85,000 to 100,000 clones, 79% seen once. The sequenced sample consisted of PBMCs. All receptors come from a middle-aged woman in good health and CMV-seronegative.

The V call is TRBV2, the J call TRBJ2-1; 10 positions agree with TRBD2. CDR1 and CDR2 from the germline V gene are SNHLY and FYNNEI. The junction had 8 bases not matched to a gene; V was cut back by 6 bases and J by 0 bases. This CDR3 is built from 17 residues. The CDR3 nucleotides read TGTGCCAGCAGAGAAATAGCGGGGGGATACTCCTACAATGAGCAGTTCTTC. Residues: CASREIAGGYSYNEQFF.

This chain uses TRBV9 with TRBJ1-2; no firm D call. The CDR3 consists of 15 residues. CDR1 is SGDLS and CDR2 is YYNGEE in the germline V gene. Trimming left V 4 bases short and J 0 bases short, with 13 bases between. The CDR3 protein is CASSPEPTPNYGYTF. DNA for the CDR3: TGTGCCAGCAGCCCCGAACCTACGCCTAACTATGGCTACACCTTC.

This clone was counted only a few times. This chain connects TRBV6-5 to TRBJ1-1; TRBD1 might be the D (6 bases). Germline V gives CDR1 MNHEY, CDR2 SVGAGI. The CDR3 contains 16 residues. Trimming stripped 2 bases from V and 0 bases from J, with 13 bases between. CDR3 bases: TGTGCCAGCAGTTACGACAGGAAAATTGTGAACACTGAAGCTTTCTTT. Translated, it gives CASSYDRKIVNTEAFF.

This clone was counted only a few times. V is TRBV14 and J is TRBJ2-1; 12 bases fit TRBD2. The CDR3 length is 16 residues. Germline assignment: CDR1 SGHDN and CDR2 FVKESK. Germline trimming cut 1 base from V and 9 bases from J; bases unmatched to any gene: 7. CDR3 in amino acids: CASSQAASGGAGEQFF. The DNA of the CDR3 is TGTGCCAGCAGCCAAGCTGCTAGCGGGGGGGCGGGTGAGCAGTTCTTC.

The chain uses TRBV7-3 and TRBJ2-3; no definite D call. CDR3 length: 13 residues. Trimming removed 5 bases from V and 4 bases from J, with 10 bases in between. Germline CDR1 is SGHTA and CDR2 is FQGTGA. The CDR3 region has the DNA TGTGCCAGCAGCCGAGCCGCCGCAGATACGCAGTATTTT. It yields the protein CASSRAAADTQYF.

The chain couples TRBV6-6 to TRBJ1-2; 7 bases agree with TRBD1. The CDR3 has 13 amino acids. With 9 bases clipped from V and 6 bases from J, the junction kept 10 bases outside the gene matches. Germline CDR1 reads MNHNY; CDR2 reads SVGAGI (reference sequence). The CDR3 region is CASRDDRVDGYTF. Here the CDR3 DNA reads TGTGCCAGTAGAGATGACAGGGTCGATGGCTACACCTTC.

V and J are TRBV9 and TRBJ1-2, with D possibly matching TRBD1 (5 bases). This CDR3 is 15 amino acids long. V was trimmed by 1 base and J by 1 base, leaving 11 bases between them. Germline V lookup: CDR1 SGDLS, CDR2 YYNGEE. CDR3: CASSVQGGGNYGYTF. The CDR3 bases are TGTGCCAGCAGCGTACAGGGCGGGGGTAACTATGGCTACACCTTC.

This clone occurred a few times. This rearrangement joins TRBV5-1 to TRBJ1-6; TRBD1 agrees at 9 bases. There are 16 residues in the CDR3. V gave up 3 bases and J gave up 9 bases; unmatched junction bases: 10. The germline V gene encodes CDR1 SGHRS and CDR2 YFSETQ. The CDR3 DNA reads as TGCGCCAGCAGCTACCGGCGGACAGGGGACGGTTCACCCCTCCACTTT. Its protein product is CASSYRRTGDGSPLHF.

The chain links TRBV4-3 to TRBJ1-6; 9 nucleotides align to TRBD1. This CDR3 contains 16 residues. Germline CDR1 and CDR2: LGHNA and YSLEER. V shed 2 bases and J 9 bases; nucleotides not matched to a gene: 8. The CDR3 bases are TGCGCCAGCAGCCAACACCAGCCGACAGGGGGTTCACCCCTCCACTTT. Amino acids: CASSQHQPTGGSPLHF.

The chain employs TRBV19 and TRBJ2-1; D is unclear. Germline lookup yields CDR1 LNHDA and CDR2 SQIVND (reference sequence). V was trimmed by 5 bases and J by 0 bases, leaving 8 bases between them. The CDR3 covers 14 residues. In DNA, the CDR3 is TGTGCCAGTAGTTACCCTAGCTCCTACAATGAGCAGTTCTTC. Translation gives CASSYPSSYNEQFF. Together with reference TRBV19 and TRBJ2-1, the CDR3 gives the full variable domain: DGGITQSPKYLFRKEGQNVTLSCEQNLNHDAMYWYRQDPGQGLRLIYYSQIVNDFQKGDIAEGYSVSREKKESFPLTVTSAQKNPTAFYLCASSYPSSYNEQFFGPGTRLTVL.

This sequence joins TRBV28 and TRBJ2-1, with 9 bases fitting TRBD2. J lost 4 bases, V lost 3 bases, and 7 bases had no gene match. The CDR3 length is 16 residues. Germline-derived CDR1 and CDR2 are MDHEN and SYDVKM. In DNA, the CDR3 is TGTGCCAGCAGTTTGACAGCGGGGGGCACATACAATGAGCAGTTCTTC. Protein product: CASSLTAGGTYNEQFF.

This chain joins TRBV25-1 and TRBJ1-1, with no clear D. CDR1 and CDR2 from the germline V gene are MGHDK and SYGVNS. V lost 1 base and J lost 3, with 15 bases in between. This CDR3 spans 16 amino acids. The CDR3: CASSESRLGRHTEAFF. DNA for the CDR3: TGTGCCAGCAGTGAATCTCGTCTGGGCCGACACACTGAAGCTTTCTTT.

The CDR3 loop reads CASSPQGSAEKLFF. In DNA, the CDR3 is TGTGCCAGCTCACCACAGGGGTCGGCTGAAAAACTGTTTTTT. The chain uses TRBV18 and TRBJ1-4, with a weak D call TRBD1 (5 bases). V dropped 1 base and J dropped 7 bases, with 10 bases sitting between them. CDR3 length: 14 amino acids. Germline-derived CDR1 and CDR2 are KGHSH and LQKENI.

The chain joins TRBV18 to TRBJ2-1; 12 nucleotides align to TRBD2. The CDR3 runs 15 residues. Trimming took 3 bases from V and 7 from J; bases not matched to a gene: 4. In germline, CDR1 is KGHSH, CDR2 LQKENI. This chain's CDR3 is CASSPVTSGGNEQFF. In nucleotides, the CDR3 is TGTGCCAGCTCACCCGTGACTAGCGGGGGAAATGAGCAGTTCTTC. The complete variable domain, with remaining parts taken from reference TRBV18 and TRBJ2-1, reads NAGVMQNPRHLVRRRGQEARLRCSPMKGHSHVYWYRQLPEEGLKFMVYLQKENIIDESGMPKERFSAEFPKEGPSILRIQQVVRGDSAAYFCASSPVTSGGNEQFFGPGTRLTVL.

This clone was picked up one time. The rearrangement uses TRBV5-1 and TRBJ2-1, with 8 bases that match TRBD2. Germline CDR1 reads SGHRS; CDR2 reads YFSETQ. Trimming removed 4 bases from V and 6 bases from J; junction bases left unmatched: 12. This CDR3 has 16 residues. The CDR3 DNA is TGCGCCAGCAGCCGACCCCCTGGTCTAGCGGGCAATGAGCAGTTCTTC. Translated, it gives CASSRPPGLAGNEQFF.

The rearrangement joins TRBV18 to TRBJ2-5; 10 bases line up with TRBD1. Germline V gives CDR1 KGHSH, CDR2 LQKENI. The V gene end was trimmed by 4 bases and the J gene end by 4 bases; junction bases not matched to a gene: 6. The CDR3 covers 15 residues. The CDR3: CASSLRTGGPETQYF. Written as DNA, the CDR3 is TGTGCCAGCTCACTTCGGACAGGGGGTCCAGAGACCCAGTACTTC.